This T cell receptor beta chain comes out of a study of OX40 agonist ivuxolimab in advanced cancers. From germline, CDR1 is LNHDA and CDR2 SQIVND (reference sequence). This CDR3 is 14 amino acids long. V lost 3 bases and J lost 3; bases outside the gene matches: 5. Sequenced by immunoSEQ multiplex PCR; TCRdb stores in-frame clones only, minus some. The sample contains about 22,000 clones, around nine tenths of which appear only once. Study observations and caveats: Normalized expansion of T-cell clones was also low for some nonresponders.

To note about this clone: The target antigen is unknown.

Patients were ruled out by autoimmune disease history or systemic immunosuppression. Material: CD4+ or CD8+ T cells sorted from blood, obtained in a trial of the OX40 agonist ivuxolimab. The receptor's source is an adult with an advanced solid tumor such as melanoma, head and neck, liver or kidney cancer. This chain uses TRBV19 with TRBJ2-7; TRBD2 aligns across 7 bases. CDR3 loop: CASSILAGYYEQYF. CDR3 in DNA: TGTGCCAGTAGTATTTTAGCGGGCTACTACGAGCAGTACTTC.